The rows below give T cell receptor beta chains drawn from one sample of a study of T cell changes during pregnancy in multiple sclerosis. TCRdb's copy holds only in-frame clones and misses some; the assay was immunoSEQ multiplex PCR. The data show 54,000 or so clones, with 85% to 95% seen just once and approximately 0.35% held by the top ten. Sequenced material: CD4+ T cells from peripheral blood mononuclear cells, taken before pregnancy. These receptors were obtained from a female donor with multiple sclerosis, enrolled in a pregnancy study. Both conserved end residues are trimmed from each CDR3. The D gene is left open where the match is weak.

j_call d_call v_call cdr3_aa
TRBJ2-1 TRBD2 TRBV29-1 SSRTSGYNEQF
TRBJ2-7 TRBD1 TRBV6-5 ASRARTGGGKEQY
TRBJ2-1 . TRBV7-3 ASSSTGTPNPPYNEQF
TRBJ1-2 . TRBV18 ASSPFIGGDYGYT
TRBJ2-7 . TRBV9 ASSLTDGRNYEQY
TRBJ2-1 . TRBV7-2 ASSSPGHFNEQF
TRBJ2-6 TRBD1 TRBV18 ASSPLTGQGALGANVLT
TRBJ2-7 . TRBV19 ASSRSRGSYEQY
TRBJ2-1 TRBD1 TRBV15 ATSAGTGSYNEQF
TRBJ2-3 TRBD1 TRBV4-3 ASSQDGGGQGGLTDTQY
TRBJ2-7 . TRBV28 ASRSSSYEQY
TRBJ2-7 . TRBV11-3 ASSLDPHPGDEQY
TRBJ2-3 TRBD2 TRBV5-4 ASSFSSGRADTQY
TRBJ2-3 . TRBV10-3 ATGGGIGADTQY
TRBJ2-5 TRBD2 TRBV27 ASSFYGTRETQY
TRBJ2-7 TRBD2 TRBV4-1 ASSQDPSGGVGMQSYEQY
TRBJ2-1 TRBD1 TRBV18 ASSRTGGPYNEQF
TRBJ2-3 TRBD2 TRBV5-1 ASSSDSGNPQY
TRBJ2-5 TRBD2 TRBV5-8 ASSSGASGETQY
TRBJ2-7 TRBD2 TRBV6-5 ASRTIAGGAYEQY
TRBJ2-7 . TRBV28 ASRGLLSSYEQY
TRBJ1-1 TRBD1 TRBV27 ASRRQGGNTEAF
TRBJ2-6 . TRBV5-1 ASSLRGGDSGANVLT
TRBJ1-1 . TRBV5-1 ASRREPNTEAF
TRBJ2-1 TRBD2 TRBV2 ASSERTSGRNEQF
TRBJ2-3 . TRBV9 ASSGDRRQDTQY
TRBJ1-6 . TRBV6-6 ASSYSQVANSPLH
TRBJ2-2 . TRBV28 ASSSGFPGELF
TRBJ2-1 . TRBV19 VTRGYNEQF
TRBJ2-2 . TRBV29-1 SVRFQKGTGELF
TRBJ2-1 . TRBV6-5 ASSLLGRLNEQF
TRBJ2-1 TRBD2 TRBV13 ASSFRTSGRLEQF
TRBJ2-5 . TRBV27 ASSFGGGIQTQY
TRBJ2-2 TRBD2 TRBV5-4 ASSEGLAPTIGELF
TRBJ1-4 TRBD1 TRBV28 ASSLGDRDIEKLF
TRBJ1-1 . TRBV27 ASRQLPLPNTEAF
TRBJ1-4 . TRBV29-1 SVEWAGEKLF
TRBJ1-4 TRBD1 TRBV4-3 ASSRDRDEKLF
TRBJ2-3 TRBD2 TRBV5-4 ASSTGLAAYSSTDTQY
TRBJ2-1 . TRBV2 ASSKLLLNEQF
TRBJ2-2 . TRBV19 ASRTGQNTGELF
TRBJ2-5 TRBD2 TRBV19 ASSMLAGAETQY
TRBJ1-3 TRBD1 TRBV11-1 ASSSPFEGGQNGNTIY
TRBJ1-4 . TRBV14 ASSPVGRNEKLF
TRBJ2-7 TRBD2 TRBV4-2 ASSQGTTSGSTYEQY
TRBJ2-1 TRBD2 TRBV5-1 ASSYGLAGSSYNEQF
TRBJ2-5 TRBD1 TRBV7-7 ASSRGGLGGETQY
TRBJ1-2 . TRBV11-2 ASSYTHTGIYGYT
TRBJ2-2 TRBD1 TRBV25-1 ASSEFGTGKDGELF
TRBJ2-1 . TRBV27 ASSLRTAEWDEQF
TRBJ1-4 . TRBV19 ASSIGGVTNEKLF